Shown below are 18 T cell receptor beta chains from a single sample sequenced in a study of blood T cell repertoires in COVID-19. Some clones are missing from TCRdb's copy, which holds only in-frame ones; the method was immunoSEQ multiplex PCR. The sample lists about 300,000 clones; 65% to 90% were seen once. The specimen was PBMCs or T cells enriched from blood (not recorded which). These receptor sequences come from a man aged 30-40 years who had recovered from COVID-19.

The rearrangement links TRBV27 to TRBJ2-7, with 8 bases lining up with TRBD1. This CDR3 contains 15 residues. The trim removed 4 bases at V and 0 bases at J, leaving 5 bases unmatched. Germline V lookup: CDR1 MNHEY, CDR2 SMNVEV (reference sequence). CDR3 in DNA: TGTGCCAGCAGTTCCGGACAGGGCCTCTCCTACGAGCAGTACTTC. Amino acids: CASSSGQGLSYEQYF.

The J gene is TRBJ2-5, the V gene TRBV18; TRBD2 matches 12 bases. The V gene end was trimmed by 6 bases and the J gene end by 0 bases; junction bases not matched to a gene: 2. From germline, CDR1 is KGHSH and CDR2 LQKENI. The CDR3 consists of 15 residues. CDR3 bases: TGTGCCAGCTCCCCTAGCGGGGGGGACCAAGAGACCCAGTACTTC. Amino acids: CASSPSGGDQETQYF.

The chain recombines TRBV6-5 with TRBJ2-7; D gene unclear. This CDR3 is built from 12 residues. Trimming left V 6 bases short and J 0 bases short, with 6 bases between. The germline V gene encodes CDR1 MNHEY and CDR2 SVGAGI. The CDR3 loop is CASRISSYEQYF. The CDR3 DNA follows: TGTGCCAGCAGGATTAGCTCCTACGAGCAGTACTTC.

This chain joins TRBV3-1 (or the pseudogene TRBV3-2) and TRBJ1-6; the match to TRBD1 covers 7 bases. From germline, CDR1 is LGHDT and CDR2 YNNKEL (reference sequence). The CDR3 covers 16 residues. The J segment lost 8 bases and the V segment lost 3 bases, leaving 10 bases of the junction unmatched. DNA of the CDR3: TGTGCCAGCAGCCAGGTTTTCGGGACAGAATATTCACCCCTCCACTTT. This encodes CASSQVFGTEYSPLHF.

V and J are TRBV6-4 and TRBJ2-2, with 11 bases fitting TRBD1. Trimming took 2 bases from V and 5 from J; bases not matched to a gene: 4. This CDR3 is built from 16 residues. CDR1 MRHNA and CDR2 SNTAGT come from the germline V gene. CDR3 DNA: TGTGCCAGCAGTGACGGGGACAGGGGGATTACCGGGGAGCTGTTTTTT. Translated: CASSDGDRGITGELFF.

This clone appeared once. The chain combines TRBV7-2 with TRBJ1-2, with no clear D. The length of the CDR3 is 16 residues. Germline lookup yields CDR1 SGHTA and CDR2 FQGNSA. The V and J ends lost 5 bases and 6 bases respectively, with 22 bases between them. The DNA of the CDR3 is TGTGCCAGCAGCCCCCGGGCGACATCGGGAACTAATGGCTACACCTTC. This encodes CASSPRATSGTNGYTF. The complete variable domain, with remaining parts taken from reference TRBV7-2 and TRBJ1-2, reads GAGVSQSPSNKVTEKGKDVELRCDPISGHTALYWYRQSLGQGLEFLIYFQGNSAPDKSGLPSDRFSAERTGGSVSTLTIQRTQQEDSAVYLCASSPRATSGTNGYTFGSGTRLTVV.

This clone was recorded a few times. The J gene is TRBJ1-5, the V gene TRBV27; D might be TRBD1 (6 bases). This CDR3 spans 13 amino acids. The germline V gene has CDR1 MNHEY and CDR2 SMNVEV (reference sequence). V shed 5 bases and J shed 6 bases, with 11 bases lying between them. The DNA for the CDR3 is TGTGCCAGCAGTACTCAGGGGCGTCAGCCCCAGCATTTT. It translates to CASSTQGRQPQHF.

This chain's CDR3 is CASSPYLGRGAAYEQYF. For the CDR3, the DNA is TGTGCCAGCAGCCCGTACCTGGGGCGGGGAGCCGCCTACGAGCAGTACTTC. The chain recombines TRBV11-2 with TRBJ2-7; perhaps TRBD2 as D (6 bases). The V end was cut by 5 bases, the J end by 2 bases, with 22 bases between. This CDR3 is built from 17 residues. Germline V gene lookup returns CDR1 SGHAT and CDR2 FQNNGV. Supplemented by reference TRBV11-2 and TRBJ2-7, the full variable domain reads EAGVAQSPRYKIIEKRQSVAFWCNPISGHATLYWYQQILGQGPKLLIQFQNNGVVDDSQLPKDRFSAERLKGVDSTLKIQPAKLEDSAVYLCASSPYLGRGAAYEQYFGPGTRLTVT.

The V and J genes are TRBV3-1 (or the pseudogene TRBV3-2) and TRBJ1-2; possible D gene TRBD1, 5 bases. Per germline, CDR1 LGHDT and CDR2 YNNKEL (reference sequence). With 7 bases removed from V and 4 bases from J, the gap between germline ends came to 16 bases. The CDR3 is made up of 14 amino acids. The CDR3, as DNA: TGTGCCAGCACCCCTGCGGCGGGGGGCTATGGCTACACCTTC. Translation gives CASTPAAGGYGYTF.

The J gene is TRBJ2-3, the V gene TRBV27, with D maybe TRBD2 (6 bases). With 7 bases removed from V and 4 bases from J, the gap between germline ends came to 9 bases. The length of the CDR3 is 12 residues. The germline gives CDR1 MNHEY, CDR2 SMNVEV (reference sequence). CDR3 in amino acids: CASTGGSDTQYF. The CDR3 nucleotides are TGTGCCAGCACCGGGGGTTCAGATACGCAGTATTTT.

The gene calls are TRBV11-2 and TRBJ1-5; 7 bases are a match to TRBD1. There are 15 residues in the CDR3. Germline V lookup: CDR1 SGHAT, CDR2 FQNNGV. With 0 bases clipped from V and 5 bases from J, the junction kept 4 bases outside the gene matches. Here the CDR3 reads CASSLDTGVYQPQHF. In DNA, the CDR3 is TGTGCCAGCAGCTTAGATACAGGGGTGTATCAGCCCCAGCATTTT.

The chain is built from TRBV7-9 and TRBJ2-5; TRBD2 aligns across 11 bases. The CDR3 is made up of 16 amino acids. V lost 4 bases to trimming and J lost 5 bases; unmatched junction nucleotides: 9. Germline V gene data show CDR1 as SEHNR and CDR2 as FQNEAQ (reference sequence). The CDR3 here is CASSSTRTSGSETQYF. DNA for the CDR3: TGTGCCAGCAGCTCGACTCGAACTAGCGGGAGCGAGACCCAGTACTTC.

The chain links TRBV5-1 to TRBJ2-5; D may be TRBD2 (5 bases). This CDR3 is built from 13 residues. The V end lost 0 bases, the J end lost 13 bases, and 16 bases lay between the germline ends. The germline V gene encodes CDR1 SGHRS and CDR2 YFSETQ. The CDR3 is CASSLERQSFPYF. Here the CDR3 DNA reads TGCGCCAGCAGCTTGGAGCGGCAGTCATTTCCGTACTTC.

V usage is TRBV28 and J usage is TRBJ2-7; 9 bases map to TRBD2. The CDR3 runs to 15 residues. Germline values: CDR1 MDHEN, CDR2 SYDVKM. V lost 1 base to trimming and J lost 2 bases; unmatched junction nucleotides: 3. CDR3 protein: CASSLYASGAYEQYF. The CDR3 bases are TGTGCCAGCAGTTTATATGCTAGCGGGGCCTACGAGCAGTACTTC.

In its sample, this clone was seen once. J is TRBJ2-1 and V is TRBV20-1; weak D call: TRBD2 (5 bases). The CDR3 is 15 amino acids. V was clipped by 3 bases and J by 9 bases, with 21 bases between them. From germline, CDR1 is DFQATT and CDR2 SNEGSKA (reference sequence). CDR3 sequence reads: CSASWANGVRGEQFF. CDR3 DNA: TGCAGTGCTAGTTGGGCAAATGGCGTCCGGGGTGAGCAGTTCTTC.

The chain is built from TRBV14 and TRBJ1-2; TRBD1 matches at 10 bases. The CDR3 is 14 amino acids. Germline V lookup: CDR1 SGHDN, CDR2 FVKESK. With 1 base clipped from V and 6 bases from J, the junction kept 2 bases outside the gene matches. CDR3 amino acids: CASSQAGTGDGYTF. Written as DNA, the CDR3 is TGTGCCAGCAGCCAAGCCGGGACAGGGGATGGCTACACCTTC.

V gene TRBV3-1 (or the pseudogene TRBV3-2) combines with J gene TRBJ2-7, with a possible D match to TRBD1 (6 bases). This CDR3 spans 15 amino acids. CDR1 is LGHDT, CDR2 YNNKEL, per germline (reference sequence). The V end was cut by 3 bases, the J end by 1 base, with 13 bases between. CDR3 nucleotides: TGTGCCAGCAGCCAGACAGGTAGTCGGTCCTACGAGCAGTACTTC. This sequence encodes CASSQTGSRSYEQYF.

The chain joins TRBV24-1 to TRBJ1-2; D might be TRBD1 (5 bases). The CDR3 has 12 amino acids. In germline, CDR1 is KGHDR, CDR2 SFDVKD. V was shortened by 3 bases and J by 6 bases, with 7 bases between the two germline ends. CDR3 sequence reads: CATSDPTDGYTF. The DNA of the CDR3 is TGTGCCACCAGTGATCCGACAGATGGCTACACCTTC.